Reported below is one TCR beta chain. Between the trimmed V and J ends, which lost 3 bases and 5 bases, there was a span of 22 bases. The CDR3 loop spans 16 amino acids. Germline CDR1 and CDR2: DFQATT and SNEGSKA (reference sequence). TCR beta CDR3 regions were amplified from RNA transcripts. Carried out on the TCR CDR3, a first-round RT-PCR used the HTBI primer set. One entry per CDR3 protein, called by TCRdb with MiXCR from the multiplex PCR reads. The sample lists a few hundred thousand distinct CDR3 sequences, roughly 15% seen once, with over 11% in the top ten. This entry comes from a study of T cells in Graves' hyperthyroidism and ophthalmopathy.

The TCR comes from a woman in her forties with Graves' hyperthyroidism. The rearrangement joins TRBV20-1 to TRBJ2-5, with D perhaps being TRBD1 or TRBD2 (5 bases each). The sequenced sample consisted of blood. The CDR3 DNA reads TGCAGTGCTAGGAGGGGCGGCTCGGTTGCCGGGGAGACCCAGTACTTC. Protein: CSARRGGSVAGETQYF.